This T cell receptor (beta chain) came from a study of T cell changes during pregnancy in multiple sclerosis. Method: immunoSEQ multiplex PCR; TCRdb's copy keeps in-frame clones and lacks some. This table holds almost 40,000 clones, over 80% found once. Trimming took 5 bases from V and 2 from J; bases not matched to a gene: 2. Germline CDR1 MDHEN, CDR2 SYDVKM. The CDR3 spans 13 residues. The material sequenced was CD4+ T cells from peripheral blood mononuclear cells, taken in the third trimester of pregnancy. This TCR derives from a female donor in good health, enrolled as a control in a pregnancy study. The V gene is TRBV28, the J gene TRBJ2-7; 8 bases match TRBD2. CDR3 nucleotides: TGTGCCAGCAGTCGGGGGGGGACCTACGAGCAGTACTTC. This codes for CASSRGGTYEQYF.